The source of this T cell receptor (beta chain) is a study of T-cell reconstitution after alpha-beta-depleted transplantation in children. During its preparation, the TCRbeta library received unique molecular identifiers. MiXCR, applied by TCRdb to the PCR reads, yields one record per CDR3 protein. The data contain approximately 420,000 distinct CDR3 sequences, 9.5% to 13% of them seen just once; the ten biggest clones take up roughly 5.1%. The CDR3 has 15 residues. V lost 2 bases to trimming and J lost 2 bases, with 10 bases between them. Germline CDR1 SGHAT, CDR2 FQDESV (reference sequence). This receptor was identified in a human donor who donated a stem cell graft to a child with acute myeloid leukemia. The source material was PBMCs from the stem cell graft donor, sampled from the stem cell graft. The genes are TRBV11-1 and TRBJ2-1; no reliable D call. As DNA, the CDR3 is TGTGCCAGCAGCTTACCAGCTCCGACCTACAATGAGCAGTTCTTC. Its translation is CASSLPAPTYNEQFF.